The next 6 T cell receptor beta chains were all read from a single sample in a study of read filtering for tumor transcriptome and immune sequencing. Molecular barcoded adaptors covering alpha/delta and beta/gamma chains were used on 400 to 450 ng RNA. TCRdb reprocessed the reads via MiXCR and lists one record per CDR3 protein. The data contain about 130,000 distinct CDR3 sequences, 10% to 15% of them seen just once; the ten biggest clones take up 11%. Source material: a population of CD138-negative cells sorted from bone marrow. The receptors shown here come from a donor at least 40 years old with multiple myeloma.

This clonotype came up a few times. This chain links TRBV7-9 with TRBJ2-1; D tentatively fits TRBD1 or TRBD2 (5 bases each). CDR1 is SEHNR, CDR2 FQNEAQ, per germline (reference sequence). Trimming took off 7 bases at V and 6 bases at J, with 16 bases between the two ends. This CDR3 comprises 14 residues. The CDR3 protein is CASNRGPKPNEQFF. The CDR3 coding sequence is TGTGCCAGCAACCGGGGCCCGAAACCCAATGAGCAGTTCTTC.

At least ten counts were recorded for this clonotype. The J gene is TRBJ2-1, the V gene TRBV19; 9 bases are shared with TRBD2. Per the germline V gene, CDR1 is LNHDA and CDR2 is SQIVND (reference sequence). Losses at the gene ends were 4 bases for V and 8 bases for J; bases not matched to a gene: 6. The CDR3 runs 14 residues. The CDR3 reads CASSSRGGADEQFF. The CDR3 DNA is TGTGCCAGTAGTAGTCGCGGGGGGGCGGATGAGCAGTTCTTC.

About this clonotype itself: Possible read error: a much larger clone is one base away. The rearrangement joins TRBV6-5 to TRBJ2-7; D may be TRBD1 (6 bases). The CDR3 is 15 residues long. Germline lookup yields CDR1 MNHEY and CDR2 SVGAGI. CDR3 loop: CASSYSGTSPYERYF. The CDR3 bases are TGTGCCAGCAGTTACTCCGGGACAAGTCCCTACGAGCGGTACTTC.

This clonotype has ten or more counts. This sequence joins TRBV12-3 or TRBV12-4 and TRBJ2-5; 10 nucleotides align to TRBD1. The CDR3 runs to 16 residues. Trimming at V came to 3 bases and at J to 5 bases, leaving 9 bases not matched to a gene. In nucleotides, the CDR3 is TGTGCCAGCAGTTTTGGGGACAGGGGTTCTCGGGAGACCCAGTACTTC. This gives the protein CASSFGDRGSRETQYF.

This clonotype was observed at least ten times. The chain joins TRBV20-1 to TRBJ2-5; D possibly uses TRBD1 or TRBD2 (5 bases each). Per the germline V gene, CDR1 is DFQATT and CDR2 is SNEGSKA (reference sequence). The CDR3 consists of 15 residues. The ends were cut back, 2 bases at V and 1 base at J, with 14 bases in the middle. The CDR3 bases are TGCAGTGCTAGATACGGGGCAAATCCCCAAGAGACCCAGTACTTC. It specifies CSARYGANPQETQYF.

About this clonotype itself: A much bigger clone sits one base away, suggesting this may be a read error. A read error is likely, as this CDR3 ends without the conserved phenylalanine or tryptophan. CDR3 DNA: TGCAGCGTTGATTACCAAGAGTACGGCTACACCTCC. Translated, it gives CSVDYQEYGYTS. The V and J genes are TRBV29-1 and TRBJ1-2, with D hard to call. Between the trimmed V and J ends, which lost 3 bases and 8 bases, there was a span of 13 bases. CDR3 length equals 12 residues. Germline CDR1 is SQVTM and CDR2 is ANQGSEA.